In its sample, the clone carrying this T cell receptor beta chain was seen a few times. The target antigen is unknown. Preparation of the TCRbeta library used unique molecular identifiers. Via MiXCR, TCRdb re-called the PCR reads, giving one row per CDR3 protein. The sample lists 300,000 to 400,000 distinct CDR3 sequences, roughly 21% seen once, with approximately 11% in the top ten. This entry is derived from a study of T-cell reconstitution after alpha-beta-depleted transplantation in children. Study-wide results and limits: T-cell numbers and diversity, one year after transplant, stemmed largely from T cells that were newly produced. Where alpha-beta T cells came from about two months after transplant was reportedly several hundred expanded graft clones. There were some patients whose high TCRbeta diversity at day 60 came from surviving recipient T cells and thymic progenitors.

This clonotype was obtained from a male patient between 10 and 17 years old who had a stem cell transplant for acute lymphoblastic leukemia, so the T cells may come from the graft donor. Sequencing was performed on PBMCs, mostly from graft donor cells, taken 180 days after TCRalphabeta/CD19-depleted stem cell transplant.

DNA for the CDR3: TGTGCCAGCAGCTTTGGGACAGGGGGTGAGACCCAGTACTTC. The encoded protein is CASSFGTGGETQYF. The V call is TRBV7-9, the J call TRBJ2-5; 11 bases line up with TRBD1. The ends lost 3 bases at V and 5 bases at J; junction bases unmatched: 2. The CDR3 loop spans 14 amino acids. Germline assignment: CDR1 SEHNR and CDR2 FQNEAQ (reference sequence).